The clone carrying this T cell receptor beta chain was found a few times. Its antigen remains unknown. Trimming cost V 3 bases and J 7 bases, with 12 bases left between them. Per the germline V gene, CDR1 is KGHSH and CDR2 is LQKENI. The CDR3 length is 14 residues. The data originate from a study of T cells in Graves' hyperthyroidism and ophthalmopathy. Study results and limitations: Researchers found most expanded thyroid clonotypes above 0.001 in blood as well.

RNA transcripts served as the template for amplifying TCR beta CDR3 regions. The HTBI set primed first-round TCR CDR3 RT-PCR. A single record per CDR3 protein comes from TCRdb applying MiXCR to the multiplex PCR reads. The table shows around 560,000 distinct CDR3 sequences, with around 15% occurring only once. The diagnoses drew upon clinical symptoms, serum thyroxine and TRAb, thyroid ultrasound and orbital computed tomography. Isolation of PBMCs was performed on around 9.7 ml fresh peripheral blood. The J gene is TRBJ1-4, the V gene TRBV18; the D is unclear. Sequencing was carried out using blood. The clonotype comes from a woman between 18 and 30 years old with Graves' hyperthyroidism. CDR3 in DNA: TGTGCCAGCTCACCGGGAACCCTAGGTGAAAAACTGTTTTTT. It translates to CASSPGTLGEKLFF.